This record covers a single T cell receptor beta chain. The antigen remains undetermined. It is likely a read error, because the conserved phenylalanine at the end of the CDR3 is missing. The data derive from a study of breast tumors, draining lymph nodes, adjacent tissues. Study-wide points: Findings are consistent with lymph node origin and intratumoral expansion of most tumor T cells. Data only fit, rather than demonstrated, lymph node origin of most tumor T cells. Tumor repertoires ranked between lymph nodes and nontumor tissue in diversity, with V and J gene preferences.

Samples came from axillary lymph nodes draining the breast cancer. The CDR3 covers 16 residues. Germline CDR1 is KGHDR and CDR2 is SFDVKD. Each CDR3 protein gets one entry after TCRdb re-called the multiplex PCR reads with MiXCR. Among approximately 170,000 distinct CDR3 sequences listed, 30% to 35% were seen once. The TCR sequence derives from a female donor with breast cancer. Some clones in this sample may be carry-over from other donors' samples. The sample taken for sequencing was axillary lymph node tissue. This chain connects TRBV24-1 to TRBJ2-7, with D perhaps TRBD1 (7 bases). The CDR3 DNA is TGTGCCGCCAGTGATTCGGGGGAAGACAGGGTCCACGAGCAGTACCTC. Its translation: CAASDSGEDRVHEQYL.